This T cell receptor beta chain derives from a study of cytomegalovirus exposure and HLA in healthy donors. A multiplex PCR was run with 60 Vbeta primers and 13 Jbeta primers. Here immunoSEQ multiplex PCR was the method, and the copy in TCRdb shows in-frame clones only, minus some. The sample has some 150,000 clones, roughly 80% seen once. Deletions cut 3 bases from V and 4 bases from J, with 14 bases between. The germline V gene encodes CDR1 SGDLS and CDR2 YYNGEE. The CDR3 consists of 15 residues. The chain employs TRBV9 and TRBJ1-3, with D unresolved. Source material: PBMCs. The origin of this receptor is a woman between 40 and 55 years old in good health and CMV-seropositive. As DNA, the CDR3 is TGTGCCAGCAGCGGCGACCCCCTCGGGGGAAACACCATATATTTT. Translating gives CASSGDPLGGNTIYF. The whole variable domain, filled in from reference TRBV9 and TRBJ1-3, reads DSGVTQTPKHLITATGQRVTLRCSPRSGDLSVYWYQQSLDQGLQFLIQYYNGEERAKGNILERFSAQQFPDLHSELNLSSLELGDSALYFCASSGDPLGGNTIYFGEGSWLTVV.